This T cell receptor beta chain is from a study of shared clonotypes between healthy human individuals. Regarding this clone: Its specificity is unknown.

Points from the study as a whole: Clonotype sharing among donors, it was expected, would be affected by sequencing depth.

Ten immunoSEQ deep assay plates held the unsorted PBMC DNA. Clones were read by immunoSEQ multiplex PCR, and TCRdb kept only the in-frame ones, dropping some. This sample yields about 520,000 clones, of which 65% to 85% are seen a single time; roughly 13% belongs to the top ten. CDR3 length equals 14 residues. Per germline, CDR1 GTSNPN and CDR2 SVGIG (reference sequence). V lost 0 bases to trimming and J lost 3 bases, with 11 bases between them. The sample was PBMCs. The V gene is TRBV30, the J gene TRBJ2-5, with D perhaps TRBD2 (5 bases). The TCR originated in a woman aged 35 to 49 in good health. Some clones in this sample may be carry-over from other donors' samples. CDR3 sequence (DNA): TGTGCCTGGAGTGTAGGAGGCGGAGAAGAGACCCAGTACTTC. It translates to CAWSVGGGEETQYF.